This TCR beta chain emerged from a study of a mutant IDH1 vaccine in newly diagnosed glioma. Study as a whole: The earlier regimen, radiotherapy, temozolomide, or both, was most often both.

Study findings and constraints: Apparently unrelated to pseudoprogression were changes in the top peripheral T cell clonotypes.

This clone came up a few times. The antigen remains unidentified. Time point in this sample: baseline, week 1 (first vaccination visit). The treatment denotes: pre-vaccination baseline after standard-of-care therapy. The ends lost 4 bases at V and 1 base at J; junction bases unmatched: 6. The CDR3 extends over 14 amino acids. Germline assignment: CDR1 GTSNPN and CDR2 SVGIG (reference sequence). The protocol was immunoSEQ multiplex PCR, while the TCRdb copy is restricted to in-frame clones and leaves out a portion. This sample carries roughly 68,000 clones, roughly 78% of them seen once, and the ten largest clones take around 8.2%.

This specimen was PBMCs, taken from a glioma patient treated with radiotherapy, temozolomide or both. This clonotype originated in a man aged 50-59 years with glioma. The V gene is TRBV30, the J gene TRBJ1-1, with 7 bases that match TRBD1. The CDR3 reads CAWNRDRKNTEAFF. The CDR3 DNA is TGTGCCTGGAACAGGGACAGAAAGAACACTGAAGCTTTCTTT. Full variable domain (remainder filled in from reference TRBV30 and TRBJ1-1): SQTIHQWPATLVQPVGSPLSLECTVEGTSNPNLYWYRQAAGRGLQLLFYSVGIGQISSEVPQNLSASRPQDRQFILSSKKLLLSDSGFYLCAWNRDRKNTEAFFGQGTRLTVV.